One sample yielded the 16 T cell receptor beta chains listed below, sequenced in a study of blood T cell repertoires in COVID-19. Clones were read by immunoSEQ multiplex PCR, and TCRdb kept only the in-frame ones, dropping some. The sample consists of about 250,000 clones, roughly 86% of them appearing once. What was sequenced was peripheral blood. Source of these receptors: a woman between 55 and 75 years old who had recovered from COVID-19.

The chain has TRBV28 and TRBJ2-7; TRBD2 might be the D (6 bases). The germline V gene encodes CDR1 MDHEN and CDR2 SYDVKM. The V gene lost 9 bases and the J gene lost 2 bases, with 17 bases spanning the gap. The CDR3 covers 14 residues. CDR3 in amino acids: CASVKGGTTYEQYF. The CDR3 nucleotides read TGTGCCAGTGTCAAGGGAGGAACCACCTACGAGCAGTACTTC. The variable domain in full, completed from reference TRBV28 and TRBJ2-7, reads DVKVTQSSRYLVKRTGEKVFLECVQDMDHENMFWYRQDPGLGLRLIYFSYDVKMKEKGDIPEGYSVSREKKERFSLILESASTNQTSMYLCASVKGGTTYEQYFGPGTRLTVT.

This clone was observed a few times. The rearrangement links TRBV9 to TRBJ1-4, with D unresolved. There are 16 residues in the CDR3. Germline V gives CDR1 SGDLS, CDR2 YYNGEE. V shed 4 bases and J shed 8 bases, with 21 bases lying between them. The DNA of the CDR3 is TGTGCCAGCAGCAACAACCAAGGCGCGGGAGAAGAAAAACTGTTTTTT. Protein sequence: CASSNNQGAGEEKLFF. The variable domain in full, completed from reference TRBV9 and TRBJ1-4, reads DSGVTQTPKHLITATGQRVTLRCSPRSGDLSVYWYQQSLDQGLQFLIQYYNGEERAKGNILERFSAQQFPDLHSELNLSSLELGDSALYFCASSNNQGAGEEKLFFGSGTQLSVL.

The chain recombines TRBV5-6 with TRBJ2-7; D is unresolved. Trimming removed 0 bases at V and 3 bases at J, with 16 bases between. Germline-derived CDR1 and CDR2 are SGHDT and YYEEEE. This CDR3 contains 16 residues. The CDR3 sequence: CASSLGSDITFYEQYF. The CDR3 DNA follows: TGTGCCAGCAGCTTGGGATCAGATATAACCTTCTACGAGCAGTACTTC. The full variable domain, with the rest looked up from reference TRBV5-6 and TRBJ2-7, is DAGVTQSPTHLIKTRGQQVTLRCSPKSGHDTVSWYQQALGQGPQFIFQYYEEEERQRGNFPDRFSGHQFPNYSSELNVNALLLGDSALYLCASSLGSDITFYEQYFGPGTRLTVT.

The chain joins TRBV7-2 to TRBJ2-2, with D perhaps TRBD2 (7 bases). Germline CDR1 and CDR2: SGHTA and FQGNSA. The V gene lost 2 bases and the J gene lost 7 bases, with 20 bases spanning the gap. The CDR3 is 17 residues long. CDR3 residues: CASSLNRVGGGVGELFF. The CDR3 nucleotides are TGTGCCAGCAGCTTAAACAGGGTGGGCGGGGGAGTCGGGGAGCTGTTTTTT.

The rearrangement links TRBV13 to TRBJ2-4, with 7 bases lining up with TRBD1. Unmatched junction bases numbered 10, after V lost 5 bases and J lost 6 bases. Germline CDR1 reads PRHDT; CDR2 reads FYEKMQ (reference sequence). The length of the CDR3 is 15 residues. CDR3 sequence: CASSADRVRRNIQYF. DNA for the CDR3: TGTGCCAGCAGCGCCGACAGGGTTCGTAGAAACATTCAGTACTTC. The full variable domain, completed using reference TRBV13 and TRBJ2-4, is AAGVIQSPRHLIKEKRETATLKCYPIPRHDTVYWYQQGPGQDPQFLISFYEKMQSDKGSIPDRFSAQQFSDYHSELNMSSLELGDSALYFCASSADRVRRNIQYFGAGTRLSVL.

This rearrangement joins TRBV3-1 (or the pseudogene TRBV3-2) to TRBJ2-7, with D hard to call. The CDR3 totals 13 residues. Trimming took 0 bases from V and 3 from J, leaving 6 bases between them. Germline CDR1 reads LGHDT; CDR2 reads YNNKEL (reference sequence). This chain's CDR3 is CASSQDWSYEQYF. For the CDR3, the DNA is TGTGCCAGCAGCCAAGATTGGAGCTACGAGCAGTACTTC.

The V and J genes are TRBV27 and TRBJ1-5; D is uncertain. Germline-derived CDR1 and CDR2 are MNHEY and SMNVEV (reference sequence). The CDR3 length is 14 residues. Deletions cut 6 bases from V and 7 bases from J, with 16 bases between. CDR3 DNA sequence: TGTGCCAGCAGCCCCGCGCCTACGGGGCAGCCCCAGCATTTT. This sequence encodes CASSPAPTGQPQHF.

The rearrangement uses TRBV14 and TRBJ2-1; 14 bases are shared with TRBD2. V was pared by 6 bases and J by 6 bases, with 4 bases of the junction left unmatched. Germline CDR1 SGHDN, CDR2 FVKESK. There are 15 residues in the CDR3. The chain's CDR3 is CASRLGLAGGNEQFF. The CDR3 DNA reads as TGTGCCAGCAGACTCGGACTAGCGGGGGGCAATGAGCAGTTCTTC.

The chain combines TRBV28 with TRBJ2-7, with TRBD2 matching 11 bases. The V gene end was trimmed by 4 bases and the J gene end by 2 bases; junction bases not matched to a gene: 7. CDR1 MDHEN and CDR2 SYDVKM come from the germline V gene. The CDR3 spans 16 residues. The CDR3 is CASSSLAGGTTYEQYF. The DNA for the CDR3 is TGTGCCAGCAGTTCCCTAGCGGGGGGTACAACCTACGAGCAGTACTTC.

The V call is TRBV10-3, the J call TRBJ1-2, with unresolved D. V was shortened by 0 bases and J by 8 bases, with 16 bases between the two germline ends. This CDR3 is built from 15 residues. Germline CDR1 ENHRY, CDR2 SYGVKD. The chain's CDR3 is CAISESPGPEEGYTF. The CDR3, as DNA: TGTGCCATCAGTGAGTCCCCCGGCCCCGAGGAGGGCTACACCTTC.

V gene TRBV11-2 combines with J gene TRBJ1-1; no clear D. The V gene's germline CDR1 is SGHAT and CDR2 FQNNGV. Between the trimmed V and J ends, which lost 0 bases and 8 bases, there was a span of 10 bases. This CDR3 contains 13 residues. This chain's CDR3 is CASSLDGPVEAFF. The CDR3 nucleotides are TGTGCCAGCAGCTTAGATGGGCCAGTCGAAGCTTTCTTT. Full variable domain (rest looked up from reference TRBV11-2 and TRBJ1-1): EAGVAQSPRYKIIEKRQSVAFWCNPISGHATLYWYQQILGQGPKLLIQFQNNGVVDDSQLPKDRFSAERLKGVDSTLKIQPAKLEDSAVYLCASSLDGPVEAFFGQGTRLTVV.

The rearrangement links TRBV19 to TRBJ1-2, with D maybe TRBD1 (5 bases). This CDR3 contains 17 residues. Trimming left V 2 bases short and J 0 bases short, with 16 bases between. Germline V lookup: CDR1 LNHDA, CDR2 SQIVND (reference sequence). CDR3 in DNA: TGTGCCAGTAGTATATCTGGGGCGGCAGTAACTAACTATGGCTACACCTTC. Protein: CASSISGAAVTNYGYTF.

The chain is built from TRBV10-2 and TRBJ2-7; the D gene is possibly TRBD2 (5 bases). The CDR3 is 15 residues long. Germline loops: CDR1 WSHSY, CDR2 SAAADI. V was clipped by 2 bases and J by 5 bases, with 16 bases between them. Written as DNA, the CDR3 is TGCGCCAGCAGTGAGGGTCTAGCCCGGACCCACGAGCAGTACTTC. It translates to CASSEGLARTHEQYF.

The V gene is TRBV28, the J gene TRBJ2-5, with 7 bases that match TRBD1. Germline trimming cut 5 bases from V and 1 base from J; bases unmatched to any gene: 4. This CDR3 is 14 amino acids long. CDR1 MDHEN and CDR2 SYDVKM come from the germline V gene. CDR3 in amino acids: CASSRDSPQETQYF. For the CDR3, the DNA is TGTGCCAGCAGTCGGGACAGTCCCCAAGAGACCCAGTACTTC.

The chain joins TRBV7-9 to TRBJ1-1; D is undetermined. This CDR3 spans 13 amino acids. The ends were cut back, 4 bases at V and 3 bases at J, with 9 bases in the middle. Germline values: CDR1 SEHNR, CDR2 FQNEAQ (reference sequence). The CDR3 spells CASSYGPYTEAFF. CDR3 in DNA: TGTGCCAGCAGCTATGGGCCATACACTGAAGCTTTCTTT.

This clone has a single count. This sequence joins TRBV12-3 or TRBV12-4 and TRBJ1-6; D not certain. The V end lost 1 base, the J end lost 15 bases, and 10 bases lay between the germline ends. The CDR3 is 12 residues long. CDR3 bases: TGTGCCAGCAGTTTAGAATATGCAGGCCTCCACTTT. It encodes CASSLEYAGLHF.